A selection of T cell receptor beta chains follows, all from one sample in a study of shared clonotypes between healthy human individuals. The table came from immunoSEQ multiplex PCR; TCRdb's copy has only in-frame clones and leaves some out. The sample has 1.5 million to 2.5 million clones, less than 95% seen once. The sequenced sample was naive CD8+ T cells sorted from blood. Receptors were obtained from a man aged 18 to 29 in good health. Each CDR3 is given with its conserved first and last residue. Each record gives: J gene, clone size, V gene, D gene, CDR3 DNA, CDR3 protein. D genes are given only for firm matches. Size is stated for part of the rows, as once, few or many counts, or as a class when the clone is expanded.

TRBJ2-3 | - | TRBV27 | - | TGTGCCATCCCCTTCGAAGATACGCAGTATTTT | CAIPFEDTQYF
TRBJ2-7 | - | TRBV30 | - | TGTGCCTGGACGGAGGGGACGGTCTACGAGCAGTACTTC | CAWTEGTVYEQYF
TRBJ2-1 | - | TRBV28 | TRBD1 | TGTGCCAGCAGCAGGGACAGGGGTGCTGATGAGCAGTTCTTC | CASSRDRGADEQFF
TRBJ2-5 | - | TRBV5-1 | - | TGCGCCAGCAGCTTGAAACAGTCGAAACAAGAGACCCAGTACTTC | CASSLKQSKQETQYF
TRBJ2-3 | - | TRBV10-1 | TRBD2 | TGCGCCAGCAGTGAGGGTAGCGGGAGGGCAGATACGCAGTATTTT | CASSEGSGRADTQYF
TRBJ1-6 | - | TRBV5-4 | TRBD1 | TGTGCCAGCAGCTTGGTCGGGACAGTGAATTCACCCCTCCACTTT | CASSLVGTVNSPLHF
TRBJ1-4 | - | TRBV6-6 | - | TGTGCCAGCAGTGCCGGGGGGACAAGTGAAAAACTGTTTTTT | CASSAGGTSEKLFF
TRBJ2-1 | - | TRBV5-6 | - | TGTGCCAGCAGCTTGGGCGGGGTGAATGAGCAGTTCTTC | CASSLGGVNEQFF
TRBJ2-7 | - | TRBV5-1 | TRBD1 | TGCGCCAGCAGCACCCGGGACAGGGCCTACGAGCAGTACTTC | CASSTRDRAYEQYF
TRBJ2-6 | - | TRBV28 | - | TGTGCCAGCACTGTGGGGACCTCTGGGGCCAACGTCCTGACTTTC | CASTVGTSGANVLTF
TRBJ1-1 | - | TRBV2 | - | TGTGCCAGCAGTCGGAACAGGGCCTGGAACACTGAAGCTTTCTTT | CASSRNRAWNTEAFF
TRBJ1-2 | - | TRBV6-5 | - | TGTGCCAGCAGTCTCGATGGGGCGGACTATGGCTACACCTTC | CASSLDGADYGYTF
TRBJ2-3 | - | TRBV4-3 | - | TGCGCCAGCAGCCAAGACCGCGCGGGCGGGACAGATACGCAGTATTTT | CASSQDRAGGTDTQYF
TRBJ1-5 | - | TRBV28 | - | TGTGCCAGCAGTCGCCCTGAGCCCCAGCATTTT | CASSRPEPQHF
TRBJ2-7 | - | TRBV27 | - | TGTGCCAGCAGTTTGGGTACAAGCTACGAGCAGTACTTC | CASSLGTSYEQYF
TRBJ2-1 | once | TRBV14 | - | TGTGCCAGCAGTTCGCAGATTCGGTACAATGAGCAGTTCTTC | CASSSQIRYNEQFF
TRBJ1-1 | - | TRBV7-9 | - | TGTGCCAGCAGCTCTTTTAGTATCCCCACAGGGACGAACACTGAAGCTTTCTTT | CASSSFSIPTGTNTEAFF
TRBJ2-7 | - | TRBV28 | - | TGTGCCAGCATCTTAGGGGCCTCCTACGAGCAGTACTTC | CASILGASYEQYF
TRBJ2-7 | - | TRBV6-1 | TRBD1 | TGTGCCAGCAAAGAACAGGGGAATTACGAGCAGTACTTC | CASKEQGNYEQYF
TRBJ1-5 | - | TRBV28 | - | TGTGCCAGCAGTTTACCCGGGACCGTTAGCAATCAGCCCCAGCATTTT | CASSLPGTVSNQPQHF
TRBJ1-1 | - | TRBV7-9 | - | TGTGCCAGCAGCTTAGGATGGGGGGCGGACACTGAAGCTTTCTTT | CASSLGWGADTEAFF
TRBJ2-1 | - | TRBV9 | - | TGTGCCAGCAGCGTTTCCGGGACCTTTGGGAATGAGCAGTTCTTC | CASSVSGTFGNEQFF
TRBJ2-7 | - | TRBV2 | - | TGTGCCAGCAGTGTTGGCAGGGACTACGAGCAGTACTTC | CASSVGRDYEQYF
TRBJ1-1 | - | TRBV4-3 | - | TGCGCCAGCAGCCAAGATAAGGGCAGTGAAGCTTTCTTT | CASSQDKGSEAFF
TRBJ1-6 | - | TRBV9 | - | TGTGCCAGCGGCTCCTATAATTCACCCCTCCACTTT | CASGSYNSPLHF
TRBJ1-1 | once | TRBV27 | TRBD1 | TGTGCCAGCAGTTTATCAGAGGGGGCGGTCACTGAAGCTTTCTTT | CASSLSEGAVTEAFF
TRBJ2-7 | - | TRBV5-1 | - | TGCGCCAGCAGCTTGGATGCGGGGGCCTCCTACGAGCAGTACTTC | CASSLDAGASYEQYF
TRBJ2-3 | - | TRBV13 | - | TGTGCCAGCAGCTTACGGGGAGAAGGGGCAGATACGCAGTATTTT | CASSLRGEGADTQYF
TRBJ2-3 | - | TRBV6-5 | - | TGTGCCAGCACCCCAGGGTGGGCTAGCACAGATACGCAGTATTTT | CASTPGWASTDTQYF
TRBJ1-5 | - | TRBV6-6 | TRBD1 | TGTGCCAGCACCGAGGACAGGATGCAGCCCCAGCATTTT | CASTEDRMQPQHF
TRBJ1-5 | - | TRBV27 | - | TGTGCCAGCAGCCCATTCATGTATAGCAATCAGCCCCAGCATTTT | CASSPFMYSNQPQHF
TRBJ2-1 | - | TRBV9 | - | TGTGCCAGCAGCGTAGAGGACTTATACAATGAGCAGTTCTTC | CASSVEDLYNEQFF
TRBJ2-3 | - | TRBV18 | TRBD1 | TGTGCCAGCTCACCACCCGGACAGGCAGTGGTCACAGATACGCAGTATTTT | CASSPPGQAVVTDTQYF
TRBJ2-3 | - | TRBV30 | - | TGTGCCTGGACAGGCGTCACAGATACGCAGTATTTT | CAWTGVTDTQYF
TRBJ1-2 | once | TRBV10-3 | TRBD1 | TGTGCCATCAGTGATTCAGACAGGGCATTGGGTGGCTACACCTTC | CAISDSDRALGGYTF
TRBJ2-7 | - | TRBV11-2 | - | TGTGCCAGCAGCCAAGAGCACGGCTCCTACGAGCAGTACTTC | CASSQEHGSYEQYF
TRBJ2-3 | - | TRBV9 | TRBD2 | TGTGCCAGCAGCGCTAGCGGGAGTTATACAGATACGCAGTATTTT | CASSASGSYTDTQYF
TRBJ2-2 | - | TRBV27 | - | TGTGCCAGCAGTCCTACAGCCTCCGGGTACACCGGGGAGCTGTTTTTT | CASSPTASGYTGELFF
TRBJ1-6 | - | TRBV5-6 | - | TGTGCCAGCAGCTACTACGCGAATCTATGGGACCAAGGGTCACCCCTCCACTTT | CASSYYANLWDQGSPLHF